These 28 T cell receptor beta chains were sequenced from one sample in a study of T cells in Graves' hyperthyroidism and ophthalmopathy. TCR beta CDR3 regions were amplified from RNA transcripts. When the TCR CDR3 underwent first-round RT-PCR, the HTBI primer set was used. Each CDR3 protein gets one entry after TCRdb re-called the multiplex PCR reads with MiXCR. The table lists about 840,000 distinct CDR3 sequences, about two fifths of them singletons. The material sequenced was blood. The receptors here all came from a man between 18 and 35 years old with Graves' hyperthyroidism.

About this clonotype itself: The CDR3 ends on some other residue instead of the conserved phenylalanine or tryptophan, so this is likely a read error. The V call is TRBV7-2, the J call TRBJ2-7, with D possibly being TRBD1 (5 bases). The CDR3 totals 14 residues. Per germline, CDR1 SGHTA and CDR2 FQGNSA. Trimming removed 2 bases from V and 2 bases from J, with 10 bases in between. The CDR3 loop is CASSLLGVPYEQYL. In DNA, the CDR3 is TGTGCCAGCAGCTTATTAGGGGTCCCCTACGAGCAGTACCTC.

This clonotype has at least ten counts. The chain employs TRBV29-1 and TRBJ2-7; 8 bases are a match to TRBD2. Germline-derived CDR1 and CDR2 are SQVTM and ANQGSEA. The CDR3 covers 14 residues. Losses at the gene ends were 4 bases for V and 6 bases for J; bases not matched to a gene: 11. The CDR3 region has the DNA TGCAGCGTTGTAGGGGGACTAGACTCGGGCGAGCAGTACTTC. It yields the protein CSVVGGLDSGEQYF.

With respect to this clonotype: One end of the junction does not line up with germline, which may come from a read error. The chain has TRBV7-6 and TRBJ2-7; D may match TRBD1 or TRBD2 (5 bases each). Germline V lookup: CDR1 SGHVS, CDR2 FNYEAQ. This CDR3 comprises 17 residues. CDR3 in DNA: TGTGCCAGCAGCCTCATCCCCCGGGGCGTAGCGACCTACAAGCAGTACTTC. It is translated as CASSLIPRGVATYKQYF.

This clonotype was observed a few times. The V gene is TRBV10-3, the J gene TRBJ1-2, with 9 bases identical to TRBD1. CDR1 ENHRY and CDR2 SYGVKD come from the germline V gene. After removal of 0 bases from V and 8 bases from J, the junction contained 4 bases not matched to a gene. CDR3 length: 14 residues. The CDR3 here is CAISESRTGVGYTF. As DNA, the CDR3 is TGTGCCATCAGTGAGTCACGGACAGGGGTCGGCTACACCTTC.

This clonotype was detected a few times. The chain employs TRBV7-9 and TRBJ1-1, with a tentative D call TRBD1 (6 bases). V was shortened by 5 bases and J by 1 base, with 14 bases between the two germline ends. The germline gives CDR1 SEHNR, CDR2 FQNEAQ (reference sequence). This CDR3 spans 15 amino acids. The DNA of the CDR3 is TGTGCCAGCAGCGGAAAGGAGACAGGGAACACTGAAGCTTTCTTT. This sequence encodes CASSGKETGNTEAFF.

The chain is built from TRBV20-1 and TRBJ2-3; 7 bases are a match to TRBD2. From germline, CDR1 is DFQATT and CDR2 SNEGSKA (reference sequence). The CDR3 covers 14 residues. The V segment lost 8 bases and the J segment 1 base; nucleotides outside the gene matches: 9. The CDR3 nucleotides read TGCAGTCCCAACCGGGGGGTACGCACAGATACGCAGTATTTT. This sequence encodes CSPNRGVRTDTQYF.

V and J are TRBV7-9 and TRBJ2-2, with TRBD2 matching over 11 bases. Per germline, CDR1 SEHNR and CDR2 FQNEAQ (reference sequence). The ends lost 4 bases at V and 3 bases at J; junction bases unmatched: 4. There are 16 residues in the CDR3. CDR3 DNA sequence: TGTGCCAGCAGCTCGGGGACTAGCGGAGACACCGGGGAGCTGTTTTTT. Its protein is CASSSGTSGDTGELFF.

V and J are TRBV6-4 and TRBJ2-2, with a possible D match to TRBD2 (5 bases). Per the germline V gene, CDR1 is MRHNA and CDR2 is SNTAGT. V lost 2 bases, J lost 5 bases, and 12 bases lay in between. CDR3 length: 15 residues. The CDR3 spells CASSDEGSLTGELFF. The CDR3 nucleotides read TGTGCCAGCAGTGACGAGGGCTCCCTGACCGGGGAGCTGTTTTTT.

This chain uses TRBV9 with TRBJ2-2; D is possibly TRBD1 (6 bases). The CDR3 extends over 16 amino acids. Germline CDR1 SGDLS, CDR2 YYNGEE. V was pared by 4 bases and J by 2 bases, with 15 bases between. The CDR3 loop reads CASSPRTAGNTGELFF. The CDR3 nucleotides read TGTGCCAGCAGCCCGAGGACAGCTGGAAACACCGGGGAGCTGTTTTTT.

This clonotype was seen only a few times. J is TRBJ1-5 and V is TRBV12-3 or TRBV12-4, with TRBD1 as a possible D gene (6 bases). This CDR3 is built from 14 residues. Trimming removed 3 bases at V and 7 bases at J, with 13 bases between. The CDR3 here is CASSLGGGEQPQHF. The CDR3 region has the DNA TGTGCCAGCAGTTTGGGGGGGGGCGAGCAGCCCCAGCATTTT.

This clonotype showed up many times. V is TRBV7-8 and J is TRBJ1-1, with unresolved D. The CDR3 has 15 amino acids. V was cut by 5 bases and J by 0 bases, with 13 bases left in between. CDR1 SGHVS and CDR2 FQNEAQ come from the germline V gene. CDR3 sequence (DNA): TGTGCCAGCAGCCCCCGGACCGCTATGAACACTGAAGCTTTCTTT. Its protein product is CASSPRTAMNTEAFF.

The chain carries TRBV20-1 and TRBJ2-5; D may be TRBD2 (6 bases). Germline V gene sequence: CDR1 DFQATT, CDR2 SNEGSKA (reference sequence). The ends were cut back, 7 bases at V and 2 bases at J, with 17 bases in the middle. The CDR3 loop spans 14 amino acids. CDR3 coding DNA: TGCAGTGGTACACCGACTAGTGCACAAGAGACCCAGTACTTC. Protein sequence: CSGTPTSAQETQYF.

This clonotype has a count of ten or more. The gene calls are TRBV12-3 or TRBV12-4 and TRBJ1-3, with D maybe TRBD1 (5 bases). The V end lost 7 bases, the J end lost 1 base, and 17 bases lay between the germline ends. This CDR3 is built from 16 residues. The CDR3 nucleotides are TGTGCCAGCACCCTCGTGGGGGGTGGATCTGGAAACACCATATATTTT. This encodes CASTLVGGGSGNTIYF.

CDR3 DNA sequence: TGCAGTGCTAGACAACTGGCGGACTTAGAGACCCAGTACTTC. It translates to CSARQLADLETQYF. The V call is TRBV20-1, the J call TRBJ2-5; tentative D call: TRBD2 (5 bases). With 2 bases removed from V and 4 bases from J, the gap between germline ends came to 14 bases. Per the germline V gene, CDR1 is DFQATT and CDR2 is SNEGSKA (reference sequence). The CDR3 is 14 residues long.

The V gene is TRBV14, the J gene TRBJ2-2; weak D call: TRBD1 (6 bases). The CDR3 length is 16 residues. Per the germline V gene, CDR1 is SGHDN and CDR2 is FVKESK. V was trimmed by 4 bases and J by 7 bases, leaving 19 bases between them. CDR3 DNA sequence: TGTGCCAGCAGCCCTTCCGGACAGATCAAAAACGGGGAGCTGTTTTTT. Protein product: CASSPSGQIKNGELFF.

J is TRBJ1-4 and V is TRBV6-5, with D unclear. V lost 6 bases to trimming and J lost 8 bases, with 22 bases between them. Germline V CDR1 and CDR2: MNHEY, SVGAGI. CDR3 size: 16 residues. The CDR3 DNA is TGTGCCAGCAGGAGGAGTATCGCGAACACCGGGGAAAAACTGTTTTTT. It codes for CASRRSIANTGEKLFF.

The rearrangement uses TRBV6-5 and TRBJ1-1, with a possible D match to TRBD1 (5 bases). V shed 2 bases and J shed 1 base, with 14 bases lying between them. This CDR3 region has 16 residues. Looked up from germline, CDR1 is MNHEY and CDR2 is SVGAGI. Here the CDR3 DNA reads TGTGCCAGCAGTTACGTAACCGGGACGGCGAACACTGAAGCTTTCTTT. Translated, it gives CASSYVTGTANTEAFF.

This clonotype was observed a handful of times. This rearrangement joins TRBV11-1 to TRBJ2-2, with D unclear. Trimming removed 5 bases at V and 4 bases at J, with 11 bases between. This CDR3 region has 14 residues. CDR1 and CDR2 from the germline V gene are SGHAT and FQDESV (reference sequence). The CDR3 nucleotides read TGTGCCAGCAGCAGACGGCAGAGCACCGGGGAGCTGTTTTTT. Amino acid sequence: CASSRRQSTGELFF.

This clonotype appeared many times. The chain is built from TRBV25-1 and TRBJ2-5; the D gene is possibly TRBD1 (5 bases). Germline CDR1 reads MGHDK; CDR2 reads SYGVNS. Trimming cost V 3 bases and J 4 bases, with 6 bases left between them. This CDR3 has 12 amino acids. CDR3 region: CASSETAETQYF. CDR3 nucleotide sequence: TGTGCCAGCAGTGAGACAGCAGAGACCCAGTACTTC.

Worth noting for this clonotype: A much larger clone sits a single nucleotide away, making a read error possible. J is TRBJ1-1 and V is TRBV19; D is uncertain. The CDR3 covers 13 residues. Germline loops: CDR1 LNHDA, CDR2 SQIVND (reference sequence). The chain's CDR3 is CASSVQFGTEALF. The CDR3 DNA follows: TGTGCCAGTAGTGTCCAGTTTGGCACTGAAGCTCTCTTT. Filled out from reference TRBV19 and TRBJ1-1, the complete variable domain reads DGGITQSPKYLFRKEGQNVTLSCEQNLNHDAMYWYRQDPGQGLRLIYYSQIVNDFQKGDIAEGYSVSREKKESFPLTVTSAQKNPTAFYLCASSVQFGTEALFGQGTRLTVV.

The rearrangement joins TRBV7-9 to TRBJ1-3; D call uncertain. Germline V CDR1 and CDR2: SEHNR, FQNEAQ (reference sequence). V was shortened by 5 bases and J by 0 bases, with 11 bases between the two germline ends. The CDR3 runs 15 residues. This chain's CDR3 is CASSSGTTSGNTIYF. CDR3 DNA sequence: TGTGCCAGCAGCAGCGGAACAACCTCTGGAAACACCATATATTTT.

The chain has TRBV20-1 and TRBJ2-2; D is unresolved. V was pared by 5 bases and J by 7 bases, with 14 bases between. The length of the CDR3 is 13 residues. The germline V gene has CDR1 DFQATT and CDR2 SNEGSKA (reference sequence). The CDR3 loop is CSAGFDEYGELFF. The CDR3 DNA sequence: TGCAGTGCTGGTTTCGACGAGTACGGGGAGCTGTTTTTT.

V and J are TRBV11-2 and TRBJ1-1; TRBD1 aligns across 8 bases. This CDR3 is built from 12 residues. Germline CDR1 and CDR2: SGHAT and FQNNGV. V shed 10 bases and J 7 bases; nucleotides not matched to a gene: 8. CDR3 nucleotides: TGTGCCATCAGGACAGGGATGGTTGAAGCTTTCTTT. Its protein is CAIRTGMVEAFF.

For this clonotype: Being one base from a much bigger clone, this may be a read error. The chain is built from TRBV2 and TRBJ1-1; tentatively, D is TRBD1 (6 bases). V shed 5 bases and J shed 5 bases, with 9 bases lying between them. The germline V gene encodes CDR1 SNHLY and CDR2 FYNNEI. The CDR3 consists of 12 residues. The CDR3 DNA sequence: TGTGCCAGCAGTTACACAGGGACTGAAGCTTTCTTT. Amino acids: CASSYTGTEAFF.

This clonotype has a handful of counts. The V and J genes are TRBV10-3 and TRBJ1-5; D perhaps matches TRBD1 (6 bases). The CDR3 is made up of 14 amino acids. Germline CDR1 is ENHRY and CDR2 is SYGVKD. CDR3 bases: TGTGCTAGCGTGCCAGGGGATAGCAATCAGCCCCAGCATTTT. Translated: CASVPGDSNQPQHF.

This clonotype was recorded a few times. The chain combines TRBV11-1 with TRBJ1-2; a weak D match, TRBD1 (6 bases). The CDR3 runs to 14 residues. With 5 bases removed from V and 8 bases from J, the gap between germline ends came to 18 bases. Germline CDR1 is SGHAT and CDR2 is FQDESV (reference sequence). The CDR3 nucleotides are TGTGCCAGCAGCCCAGGTTACAGGGTGGAGGGCTACACCTTC. This encodes CASSPGYRVEGYTF.

About this clonotype: At one boundary the junction diverges from the germline segment, which might be a read error. This rearrangement joins TRBV5-8 to TRBJ2-7, with D perhaps matching TRBD1 or TRBD2 (5 bases each). Germline loops: CDR1 SGHTS, CDR2 YDEGEE. CDR3 length: 11 residues. CDR3 nucleotide sequence: TGTGCCAGCAGCATCGGGGCAAGCTGGACCTTC. Translating it yields CASSIGASWTF. Full variable domain (rest looked up from reference TRBV5-8 and TRBJ2-7): EAGVTQSPTHLIKTRGQQATLRCSPISGHTSVYWYQQALGLGLQFLLWYDEGEERNRGNFPPRFSGRQFPNYSSELNVNALELEDSALYLCASSIGASWTFGPGTRLTVT.

The chain joins TRBV10-3 to TRBJ1-2, with D maybe TRBD1 (6 bases). The CDR3 extends over 14 amino acids. Deletions cut 2 bases from V and 4 bases from J, with 11 bases between. Germline values: CDR1 ENHRY, CDR2 SYGVKD. The CDR3 protein is CAISEQGSAYGYTF. The CDR3 bases are TGTGCCATCAGTGAGCAGGGGTCCGCCTATGGCTACACCTTC.